Listed here are 7 T cell receptor beta chains from one sample, sequenced in a study of blood T cell repertoires in COVID-19. TCRdb's table, derived via immunoSEQ multiplex PCR, lists solely in-frame clones and lacks some. The sample shows 380,000 or so clones, 70% to 90% of them seen only once. Sequencing used PBMCs or T cells enriched from blood (not recorded which). The receptors were sampled from a woman between 40 and 55 years old with acute COVID-19.

This clone was picked up one time. The chain joins TRBV6-5 to TRBJ1-4; TRBD1 matches at 9 bases. Germline V lookup: CDR1 MNHEY, CDR2 SVGAGI. Trimming took 5 bases from V and 8 from J; bases not matched to a gene: 6. The CDR3 covers 14 residues. In DNA form, the CDR3 reads TGTGCCAGCAGTCCGGGACAGGGTTTGGAAAAACTGTTTTTT. Amino acids: CASSPGQGLEKLFF.

The chain recombines TRBV5-1 with TRBJ2-2; possible D gene TRBD1, 5 bases. Trimming removed 7 bases at V and 3 bases at J, with 22 bases between. The CDR3 is made up of 17 amino acids. Germline CDR1 and CDR2: SGHRS and YFSETQ. CDR3 region: CASGQGRLVGDTGELFF. The CDR3 DNA is TGCGCCAGCGGCCAGGGTCGCTTGGTAGGGGACACCGGGGAGCTGTTTTTT.

This rearrangement joins TRBV25-1 to TRBJ1-5; D ambiguous. V lost 3 bases, J lost 3 bases, and 3 bases lay in between. From germline, CDR1 is MGHDK and CDR2 SYGVNS. CDR3 length equals 12 residues. CDR3 sequence (DNA): TGTGCCAGCAGTGACTCCAATCAGCCCCAGCATTTT. As protein: CASSDSNQPQHF.

The chain joins TRBV30 to TRBJ2-1, with D unclear. The CDR3 runs to 14 residues. V lost 1 base, J lost 1 base, and 8 bases lay in between. Germline V gene lookup returns CDR1 GTSNPN and CDR2 SVGIG (reference sequence). The CDR3 DNA reads as TGTGCCTGGAGTGGGCAAATTTCCTACAATGAGCAGTTCTTC. The encoded protein is CAWSGQISYNEQFF.

The chain recombines TRBV19 with TRBJ1-1, with unresolved D. Trimming removed 1 base from V and 0 bases from J, with 18 bases in between. CDR1 and CDR2 from the germline V gene are LNHDA and SQIVND (reference sequence). The CDR3 is 18 residues long. In DNA, the CDR3 is TGTGCCAGTAGTATAGGGGGAGGAGGGAGCGTTATGAACACTGAAGCTTTCTTT. Translation: CASSIGGGGSVMNTEAFF.

The chain is built from TRBV5-1 and TRBJ2-7; TRBD1 agrees at 9 bases. The trim removed 0 bases at V and 4 bases at J, leaving 5 bases unmatched. In germline, CDR1 is SGHRS, CDR2 YFSETQ. The CDR3 loop spans 15 amino acids. In nucleotides, the CDR3 is TGCGCCAGCAGCTTGGTTGGGACAGGGCAATACGAGCAGTACTTC. Translation: CASSLVGTGQYEQYF.

The rearrangement links TRBV5-1 to TRBJ1-5; 7 nucleotides line up with TRBD1. Germline V gene data show CDR1 as SGHRS and CDR2 as YFSETQ. The CDR3 contains 16 residues. The V gene end was trimmed by 0 bases and the J gene end by 3 bases; junction bases not matched to a gene: 6. CDR3 sequence (DNA): TGCGCCAGCAGCTTGGAAGGCAGGGGGACCAATCAGCCCCAGCATTTT. This translates into CASSLEGRGTNQPQHF.